Presented here are 14 T cell receptor beta chains from one specimen sequenced in a study of T cell responses to AZD1222 COVID-19 vaccine. TCRdb's copy holds only in-frame clones and misses some; the assay was immunoSEQ multiplex PCR. The repertoire holds around 150,000 clones, nearly 95% seen once, with about 3.7% in the top ten. Source: peripheral blood, taken 28 days after the second AZD1222 dose. These receptor sequences come from an adult who received the AZD1222 COVID-19 vaccine.

The chain employs TRBV2 and TRBJ1-2, with TRBD1 identical over 7 bases. Trimming took 4 bases from V and 5 from J; bases not matched to a gene: 1. Germline lookup yields CDR1 SNHLY and CDR2 FYNNEI. The CDR3 is made up of 12 amino acids. CDR3 sequence reads: CASSGQGYGYTF. The CDR3 nucleotides read TGTGCCAGCAGTGGACAGGGATATGGCTACACCTTC.

The chain combines TRBV4-1 with TRBJ2-5; D gene ambiguous. Germline-derived CDR1 and CDR2 are MGHRA and YSYEKL. V was trimmed by 0 bases and J by 1 base, leaving 9 bases between them. The CDR3 spans 15 residues. CDR3 DNA sequence: TGCGCCAGCAGCCAAGATCGACACAGCCAAGAGACCCAGTACTTC. It specifies CASSQDRHSQETQYF.

The chain combines TRBV5-5 with TRBJ2-1; D is unclear. CDR3 size: 14 residues. The V gene's germline CDR1 is SGHKS and CDR2 YYEKEE (reference sequence). With 5 bases removed from V and 6 bases from J, the gap between germline ends came to 15 bases. The CDR3 spells CASSNSRKGNEQFF. CDR3 DNA sequence: TGTGCCAGCAGTAATAGTCGAAAGGGCAATGAGCAGTTCTTC.

The gene calls are TRBV28 and TRBJ1-5; D unclear. The CDR3 runs 14 residues. The V gene lost 2 bases and the J gene lost 9 bases, with 14 bases spanning the gap. Germline V CDR1 and CDR2: MDHEN, SYDVKM. The DNA for the CDR3 is TGTGCCAGCAGTTTAAGGCCCGGCCTTTTGCCCCAGCATTTT. Translating gives CASSLRPGLLPQHF.

This clone came up once. The rearrangement joins TRBV11-2 to TRBJ2-2, with 7 bases matching TRBD1. CDR1 and CDR2 (germline): SGHAT, FQNNGV. The V and J ends lost 2 bases and 3 bases, in that order; junction bases with no gene match: 9. The CDR3 has 17 residues. CDR3 sequence reads: CASSLRRDTGDTGELFF. The CDR3 DNA sequence: TGTGCCAGCAGCTTACGGAGAGATACAGGGGACACCGGGGAGCTGTTTTTT. The whole variable domain, filled in from reference TRBV11-2 and TRBJ2-2, reads EAGVAQSPRYKIIEKRQSVAFWCNPISGHATLYWYQQILGQGPKLLIQFQNNGVVDDSQLPKDRFSAERLKGVDSTLKIQPAKLEDSAVYLCASSLRRDTGDTGELFFGEGSRLTVL.

This sequence joins TRBV6-1 and TRBJ1-5, with D maybe TRBD1 (5 bases). The CDR3 loop spans 16 amino acids. V lost 0 bases, J lost 6 bases, and 15 bases lay in between. The germline CDR1 and CDR2 sequences are MNHNS and SASEGT. Here the CDR3 reads CASSEASTERGQPQHF. Here the CDR3 DNA reads TGTGCCAGCAGTGAAGCGTCGACAGAAAGGGGTCAGCCCCAGCATTTT.

This clone has a single count. The rearrangement joins TRBV20-1 to TRBJ2-1; a possible D gene is TRBD1 (5 bases). The length of the CDR3 is 10 residues. V was cut by 6 bases and J by 10 bases, with 10 bases left in between. Germline-derived CDR1 and CDR2 are DFQATT and SNEGSKA (reference sequence). CDR3 region: CSAGAREQFF. CDR3 sequence (DNA): TGCAGTGCAGGGGCCAGGGAGCAGTTCTTC.

This sequence joins TRBV28 and TRBJ1-5; the match to TRBD1 covers 7 bases. Germline values: CDR1 MDHEN, CDR2 SYDVKM. V lost 6 bases to trimming and J lost 6 bases; unmatched junction nucleotides: 14. This CDR3 is 16 amino acids long. As DNA, the CDR3 is TGTGCCAGCAGGTCCCAGCCCCAGGGGGGCGTTCAGCCCCAGCATTTT. Translating it yields CASRSQPQGGVQPQHF.

This clone showed up just a few times. This rearrangement joins TRBV19 to TRBJ1-6; no clear D gene. Germline lookup yields CDR1 LNHDA and CDR2 SQIVND (reference sequence). V was shortened by 1 base and J by 9 bases, with 7 bases between the two germline ends. The CDR3 consists of 13 residues. The CDR3 coding sequence is TGTGCCAGTAGTATAGCCCACGGTTCACCCCTCCACTTT. Translated: CASSIAHGSPLHF.

The rearrangement joins TRBV6-5 to TRBJ2-7; D not resolved. The CDR3 contains 12 residues. V was shortened by 6 bases and J by 6 bases, with 12 bases between the two germline ends. In germline, CDR1 is MNHEY, CDR2 SVGAGI. CDR3 in amino acids: CASSDLWGEQYF. The DNA of the CDR3 is TGTGCCAGCAGCGATCTCTGGGGCGAGCAGTACTTC.

This rearrangement joins TRBV28 to TRBJ1-2; 7 bases map to TRBD1. The CDR3 contains 13 residues. CDR1 and CDR2 (germline): MDHEN, SYDVKM. The ends lost 6 bases at V and 2 bases at J; junction bases unmatched: 3. The DNA of the CDR3 is TGTGCCAGCAGGCCGACAGGGAACTATGGCTACACCTTC. Protein product: CASRPTGNYGYTF.

The CDR3 coding sequence is TGTGCCAGCAGCTCCGGGACAGTCGGCTACACCTTC. Translation: CASSSGTVGYTF. The V call is TRBV7-9, the J call TRBJ1-2; TRBD1 matches at 7 bases. The ends lost 4 bases at V and 8 bases at J; junction bases unmatched: 4. The CDR3 is 12 residues long. Germline V gives CDR1 SEHNR, CDR2 FQNEAQ (reference sequence).

This chain's CDR3 is CASSTGQKNIQYF. The CDR3 bases are TGTGCCAGTAGTACCGGACAGAAAAACATTCAGTACTTC. The chain combines TRBV19 with TRBJ2-4; maybe TRBD1 (6 bases). Trimming took 4 bases from V and 4 from J, leaving 8 bases between them. Germline V gene sequence: CDR1 LNHDA, CDR2 SQIVND (reference sequence). This CDR3 is built from 13 residues.

The J gene is TRBJ2-3, the V gene TRBV5-6, with TRBD2 identical over 11 bases. V gave up 4 bases and J gave up 6 bases; unmatched junction bases: 7. The CDR3 is 15 residues long. Looked up from germline, CDR1 is SGHDT and CDR2 is YYEEEE. This CDR3 reads CASSRLAGLADTQYF. CDR3 coding DNA: TGTGCCAGCAGCCGACTAGCGGGACTGGCGGATACGCAGTATTTT.